Below are 31 T cell receptor beta chains sequenced from a single sample in a study of cytomegalovirus exposure and HLA in healthy donors. PCR was performed using 60 Vbeta and 13 Jbeta primers. Profiling relied on immunoSEQ multiplex PCR, and the TCRdb table lists in-frame clones only, not all of them. Among more than 150,000 clones listed, 76% were seen once. The specimen sequenced was PBMCs. All receptors come from a man between 18 and 35 years old in good health and CMV-seronegative.

The V and J genes are TRBV5-4 and TRBJ2-7; D might be TRBD2 (5 bases). This CDR3 spans 14 amino acids. Germline CDR1 and CDR2: SGHNT and YYREEE (reference sequence). V lost 4 bases and J 6 bases, leaving 17 bases between the germline ends. The CDR3: CASSLGRGKVEQYF. CDR3 bases: TGTGCCAGCAGCCTAGGACGGGGAAAAGTCGAGCAGTACTTC. Combining the CDR3 with reference TRBV5-4 and TRBJ2-7 gives the whole variable domain ETGVTQSPTHLIKTRGQQVTLRCSSQSGHNTVSWYQQALGQGPQFIFQYYREEENGRGNFPPRFSGLQFPNYSSELNVNALELDDSALYLCASSLGRGKVEQYFGPGTRLTVT.

This clone was observed a few times. The J gene is TRBJ2-7, the V gene TRBV5-1, with a weak D call TRBD2 (6 bases). The V gene lost 1 base and the J gene lost 2 bases, with 10 bases spanning the gap. The V gene's germline CDR1 is SGHRS and CDR2 YFSETQ. The CDR3 spans 14 residues. The CDR3 reads CASSLSGLTYEQYF. The CDR3 nucleotides read TGCGCCAGCAGCTTGAGCGGGCTCACCTACGAGCAGTACTTC.

The CDR3 nucleotides read TGTGCCAGCAGTCCGGCTAGCGGAAACAATGAGCAGTTCTTC. It yields the protein CASSPASGNNEQFF. The genes are TRBV27 and TRBJ2-1; 7 positions match TRBD2. CDR3 length: 14 amino acids. V gave up 5 bases and J gave up 5 bases; unmatched junction bases: 6. Looked up from germline, CDR1 is MNHEY and CDR2 is SMNVEV (reference sequence).

The rearrangement uses TRBV5-1 and TRBJ2-1; TRBD1 is a possible D gene (6 bases). Trimming took 0 bases from V and 12 from J, leaving 13 bases between them. The CDR3 is made up of 13 amino acids. Germline V gene lookup returns CDR1 SGHRS and CDR2 YFSETQ. This CDR3 reads CASSLDEGRGQFF. The CDR3 region has the DNA TGCGCCAGCAGCTTGGACGAGGGCAGGGGGCAGTTCTTC.

V and J are TRBV15 and TRBJ1-1; D not certain. Trimming left V 1 base short and J 8 bases short, with 8 bases between. This CDR3 is built from 12 residues. Germline CDR1 is LNHNV and CDR2 is YYDKDF (reference sequence). CDR3 DNA: TGTGCCACCAGCAGAGTCGGTCGAGAAGCTTTCTTT. Amino acid sequence: CATSRVGREAFF.

The chain uses TRBV13 and TRBJ1-1; D is perhaps TRBD1 (5 bases). Germline V lookup: CDR1 PRHDT, CDR2 FYEKMQ (reference sequence). This CDR3 region has 13 residues. Trimming shortened V by 3 bases and J by 6 bases, and 11 bases separated the two germline ends. The CDR3 reads CASSFGGLAEAFF. CDR3 nucleotides: TGTGCCAGCAGCTTCGGGGGACTCGCTGAAGCTTTCTTT.

The chain has TRBV5-1 and TRBJ2-3; D is undetermined. CDR1 SGHRS and CDR2 YFSETQ come from the germline V gene. Deletions cut 0 bases from V and 5 bases from J, with 10 bases between. CDR3 length equals 14 residues. The CDR3 here is CASSLGATRDTQYF. CDR3 in DNA: TGCGCCAGCAGCTTGGGGGCTACCAGAGATACGCAGTATTTT.

The V call is TRBV30, the J call TRBJ1-5, with TRBD1 as a possible D gene (6 bases). The CDR3 is 16 residues long. Germline loops: CDR1 GTSNPN, CDR2 SVGIG (reference sequence). V gave up 4 bases and J gave up 0 bases, with 16 bases separating them. The chain's CDR3 is CAWTRGQINSNQPQHF. The DNA of the CDR3 is TGTGCCTGGACCCGAGGACAGATTAATAGCAATCAGCCCCAGCATTTT.

The chain is built from TRBV18 and TRBJ1-1, with D maybe TRBD1 (5 bases). Germline V CDR1 and CDR2: KGHSH, LQKENI. With 3 bases removed from V and 0 bases from J, the gap between germline ends came to 17 bases. This CDR3 comprises 17 residues. CDR3 region: CASSPRDGLKMNTEAFF. The CDR3 DNA is TGTGCCAGCTCACCGCGGGACGGACTAAAAATGAACACTGAAGCTTTCTTT.

The genes are TRBV27 and TRBJ2-1, with 7 bases matching TRBD1. Trimming at V came to 2 bases and at J to 8 bases, leaving 6 bases not matched to a gene. Germline loops: CDR1 MNHEY, CDR2 SMNVEV (reference sequence). The CDR3 extends over 14 amino acids. The CDR3 region has the DNA TGTGCCAGCAGTTTAATAGGACAGGAGGATGAGCAGTTCTTC. Its translation: CASSLIGQEDEQFF.

This clone was counted only a few times. The CDR3 bases are TGTGCCAGCAGCGGGAGACAGGGGGCGGCTGCTTTCTTT. Its protein product is CASSGRQGAAAFF. The chain joins TRBV2 to TRBJ1-1, with 10 bases that match TRBD1. Looked up from germline, CDR1 is SNHLY and CDR2 is FYNNEI. V lost 6 bases, J lost 11 bases, and 9 bases stayed unmatched. The CDR3 is made up of 13 amino acids.

This clone was observed a few times. This chain joins TRBV5-1 and TRBJ2-7, with 7 nucleotides matching TRBD1. V dropped 4 bases and J dropped 4; count of bases not matched to a gene: 11. This CDR3 spans 15 amino acids. Germline CDR1 is SGHRS and CDR2 is YFSETQ. For the CDR3, the DNA is TGCGCCAGCAGCCTCTCCGGGACAGTCTTTTACGAGCAGTACTTC. Amino acid sequence: CASSLSGTVFYEQYF.

V and J are TRBV6-5 and TRBJ2-3; 11 nucleotides match TRBD2. This CDR3 region has 14 residues. After removal of 5 bases from V and 6 bases from J, the junction contained 4 bases not matched to a gene. Per germline, CDR1 MNHEY and CDR2 SVGAGI. For the CDR3, the DNA is TGTGCCAGCAGTGATAGCGGGGGGGCCGATACGCAGTATTTT. It yields the protein CASSDSGGADTQYF.

The V gene is TRBV9, the J gene TRBJ1-2, with D tentatively TRBD1 (5 bases). Germline V lookup: CDR1 SGDLS, CDR2 YYNGEE. V was clipped by 4 bases and J by 6 bases, with 19 bases between them. The CDR3 extends over 15 amino acids. The DNA of the CDR3 is TGTGCCAGCAGCCCCCAAAGGGGAGGGGCCGATGGCTACACCTTC. It is translated as CASSPQRGGADGYTF.

This clone was seen more than once but under ten times. The J gene is TRBJ1-2, the V gene TRBV28; 8 bases fit TRBD1. Germline-derived CDR1 and CDR2 are MDHEN and SYDVKM. CDR3 length: 14 amino acids. V was clipped by 4 bases and J by 7 bases; unmatched bases: 8. CDR3 DNA: TGTGCCAGCAGTTCGTCAGGGGGCGAGGGTGGCTACACCTTC. This translates into CASSSSGGEGGYTF.

The chain couples TRBV19 to TRBJ2-2; no clear D gene. This CDR3 is built from 14 residues. V was cut by 3 bases and J by 1 base, with 6 bases left in between. Germline loops: CDR1 LNHDA, CDR2 SQIVND (reference sequence). In DNA form, the CDR3 reads TGTGCCAGTAGTATGGGCCAGAACACCGGGGAGCTGTTTTTT. Translation: CASSMGQNTGELFF.

V and J are TRBV5-4 and TRBJ2-2; weak D call: TRBD2 (7 bases). The ends were cut back, 0 bases at V and 5 bases at J, with 14 bases in the middle. Germline values: CDR1 SGHNT, CDR2 YYREEE (reference sequence). This CDR3 is 16 amino acids long. The CDR3 reads CASSLAGGSRTGELFF. CDR3 DNA sequence: TGTGCCAGCAGCTTGGCGGGGGGCAGTAGAACCGGGGAGCTGTTTTTT.

The chain uses TRBV29-1 and TRBJ1-1; no clear D gene. V dropped 5 bases and J dropped 1 base, with 11 bases sitting between them. Per the germline V gene, CDR1 is SQVTM and CDR2 is ANQGSEA. The CDR3 consists of 13 residues. The CDR3 spells CSVQVYENTEAFF. For the CDR3, the DNA is TGCAGCGTTCAGGTATACGAGAACACTGAAGCTTTCTTT.

The V call is TRBV11-2, the J call TRBJ2-1, with 7 bases matching TRBD2. The CDR3 has 15 amino acids. Losses at the gene ends were 4 bases for V and 2 bases for J; bases not matched to a gene: 5. The V gene's germline CDR1 is SGHAT and CDR2 FQNNGV. The DNA for the CDR3 is TGTGCCAGCAGCTCGGGAGGTCCCCCCTACAATGAGCAGTTCTTC. As protein: CASSSGGPPYNEQFF. Full variable domain (remainder filled in from reference TRBV11-2 and TRBJ2-1): EAGVAQSPRYKIIEKRQSVAFWCNPISGHATLYWYQQILGQGPKLLIQFQNNGVVDDSQLPKDRFSAERLKGVDSTLKIQPAKLEDSAVYLCASSSGGPPYNEQFFGPGTRLTVL.

This chain uses TRBV7-9 with TRBJ2-7; the match to TRBD2 covers 8 bases. CDR3 length equals 14 residues. The V gene end was trimmed by 1 base and the J gene end by 2 bases; junction bases not matched to a gene: 1. Germline CDR1 SEHNR, CDR2 FQNEAQ (reference sequence). The CDR3 bases are TGTGCCAGCAGCTTAGACGGGAGGGCCTACGAGCAGTACTTC. Translating it yields CASSLDGRAYEQYF.

The sample holds one count of this clone. The chain couples TRBV5-1 to TRBJ1-3; D is unresolved. Germline V gene sequence: CDR1 SGHRS, CDR2 YFSETQ. Trimming removed 0 bases from V and 10 bases from J, with 8 bases in between. The length of the CDR3 is 12 residues. The CDR3 sequence is CASSLDRATIYF. In DNA, the CDR3 is TGCGCCAGCAGCTTGGACCGCGCAACCATATATTTT.

This chain links TRBV18 with TRBJ1-4; 7 nucleotides agree with TRBD1. This CDR3 spans 16 amino acids. The ends lost 5 bases at V and 0 bases at J; junction bases unmatched: 6. The germline V gene encodes CDR1 KGHSH and CDR2 LQKENI. In DNA form, the CDR3 reads TGTGCCAGCTCATCCCCCGACAGGGCAACTAATGAAAAACTGTTTTTT. It encodes CASSSPDRATNEKLFF.

The J gene is TRBJ2-1, the V gene TRBV6-5; weak D call: TRBD1 (6 bases). V was cut by 2 bases and J by 5 bases, with 10 bases left in between. Germline V gene sequence: CDR1 MNHEY, CDR2 SVGAGI. The CDR3 extends over 14 amino acids. The CDR3 sequence is CASSYDRPDNEQFF. The DNA of the CDR3 is TGTGCCAGCAGTTACGACAGGCCGGACAATGAGCAGTTCTTC.

CDR3 nucleotides: TGTGCCAGCAGCGTCGACAGGGAGTTGGAGACCCAGTACTTC. It codes for CASSVDRELETQYF. The chain links TRBV9 to TRBJ2-5; 7 nucleotides agree with TRBD1. This CDR3 has 14 amino acids. Germline CDR1 is SGDLS and CDR2 is YYNGEE. Trimming at V came to 2 bases and at J to 5 bases, leaving 6 bases not matched to a gene.

J is TRBJ2-5 and V is TRBV5-1, with TRBD1 matching 9 bases. The last part of the DNA fits TRBJ2-7 better; the J call may be wrong. CDR1 and CDR2 from the germline V gene are SGHRS and YFSETQ. CDR3 length equals 15 residues. The CDR3 loop reads CASSLGGTGSYEQYF. CDR3 nucleotides: TGCGCCAGCAGCTTGGGTGGGACAGGGTCCTACGAGCAGTACTTC.

This sequence joins TRBV10-1 and TRBJ2-1, with 8 bases lining up with TRBD1. This CDR3 region has 17 residues. From germline, CDR1 is WNHNN and CDR2 SYGVQD (reference sequence). V trimming: 7 bases; J trimming: 2 bases; junction bases outside the gene matches: 13. The CDR3 sequence: CASIIGQGPYTYNEQFF. CDR3 sequence (DNA): TGCGCCAGCATCATCGGACAGGGCCCCTATACCTACAATGAGCAGTTCTTC.

The V call is TRBV5-6, the J call TRBJ2-7, with 13 bases identical to TRBD2. The CDR3 has 16 amino acids. V was clipped by 5 bases and J by 4 bases; unmatched bases: 9. CDR1 and CDR2 from the germline V gene are SGHDT and YYEEEE. CDR3 region: CASSPVGLAGNYEQYF. DNA for the CDR3: TGTGCCAGCAGTCCCGTGGGACTAGCGGGAAATTACGAGCAGTACTTC. Based on the CDR3 plus reference TRBV5-6 and TRBJ2-7, the full variable domain is DAGVTQSPTHLIKTRGQQVTLRCSPKSGHDTVSWYQQALGQGPQFIFQYYEEEERQRGNFPDRFSGHQFPNYSSELNVNALLLGDSALYLCASSPVGLAGNYEQYFGPGTRLTVT.

J is TRBJ2-2 and V is TRBV15, with TRBD2 matching 9 bases. V shed 5 bases and J 1 base; nucleotides not matched to a gene: 8. The CDR3 extends over 17 amino acids. CDR1 LNHNV and CDR2 YYDKDF come from the germline V gene (reference sequence). The CDR3 region has the DNA TGTGCCACCAGCGGACCATTGACTAGCGGGAACACCGGGGAGCTGTTTTTT. This translates into CATSGPLTSGNTGELFF.

This clone was observed a handful of times. J is TRBJ2-3 and V is TRBV9, with a weak D call TRBD1 (6 bases). CDR1 SGDLS and CDR2 YYNGEE come from the germline V gene. V was pared by 3 bases and J by 4 bases, with 18 bases between. This CDR3 is 16 amino acids long. The chain's CDR3 is CASSARQEFRPDTQYF. The CDR3 nucleotides read TGTGCCAGCAGCGCCCGACAGGAATTCCGCCCAGATACGCAGTATTTT. The whole variable domain, filled in from reference TRBV9 and TRBJ2-3, reads DSGVTQTPKHLITATGQRVTLRCSPRSGDLSVYWYQQSLDQGLQFLIQYYNGEERAKGNILERFSAQQFPDLHSELNLSSLELGDSALYFCASSARQEFRPDTQYFGPGTRLTVL.

The V and J genes are TRBV10-3 and TRBJ2-2; unclear D gene. The V and J ends lost 0 bases and 0 bases respectively, with 14 bases between them. Germline values: CDR1 ENHRY, CDR2 SYGVKD. This CDR3 has 18 amino acids. The CDR3 loop reads CAISESGKTNTNTGELFF. The CDR3 DNA reads as TGTGCCATCAGTGAGTCGGGCAAGACGAATACGAACACCGGGGAGCTGTTTTTT.

In its sample, this clone was seen a few times. This chain connects TRBV5-1 to TRBJ2-3; TRBD2 matches at 8 bases. J lost 5 bases, V lost 0 bases, and 5 bases had no gene match. Germline CDR1 and CDR2: SGHRS and YFSETQ. The CDR3 is 15 residues long. CDR3 sequence (DNA): TGCGCCAGCAGCTTGGAACAGGGACTAGTAGATACGCAGTATTTT. This translates into CASSLEQGLVDTQYF.